A single T cell receptor (beta chain) is shown here with its context. The data were taken from a study of control samples from healthy donors and cancer patients. Method: immunoSEQ multiplex PCR; TCRdb's copy keeps in-frame clones and lacks some. The sample includes about 38,000 clones, 65% to 85% of them seen just once. This clonotype originated in a woman in her sixties with lung cancer. The sequencing input was PBMCs.

The CDR3 nucleotides read TGTGCCAGCAGCGTAGGTCGGGGGGCTAACTATGGCTACACCTTC. It specifies CASSVGRGANYGYTF. The rearrangement uses TRBV9 and TRBJ1-2; a weak D match, TRBD1 (5 bases). The V end lost 0 bases, the J end lost 0 bases, and 9 bases lay between the germline ends. CDR1 is SGDLS and CDR2 is YYNGEE in the germline V gene. This CDR3 is 15 amino acids long.